A single sample is the source of the 21 T cell receptor beta chains below, sequenced in a study of CD8 T cells in Susac syndrome. RNA was extracted with the RNeasy kit, and a quantity of roughly 0.5 to 1 ug was reverse transcribed using random hexamers. TCRdb recomputed calls from the immunoSEQ multiplex PCR reads with MiXCR, one row per CDR3 protein. Among under 150,000 distinct CDR3 sequences listed, over 85% were seen once. The specimen was CD8+ T cells from PBMCs. Receptors originate from a human donor in good health.

This chain joins TRBV20-1 and TRBJ2-3, with 9 bases matching TRBD2. Germline V gene data show CDR1 as DFQATT and CDR2 as SNEGSKA (reference sequence). This CDR3 region has 14 residues. The V gene end was trimmed by 4 bases and the J gene end by 4 bases; junction bases not matched to a gene: 6. CDR3 in amino acids: CSAKRLAGPDTQYF. Here the CDR3 DNA reads TGCAGTGCTAAGCGTCTAGCGGGACCAGATACGCAGTATTTT.

The rearrangement uses TRBV7-8 and TRBJ2-1; D may be TRBD1 (6 bases). The CDR3 runs to 15 residues. Per the germline V gene, CDR1 is SGHVS and CDR2 is FQNEAQ. Trimming took off 7 bases at V and 5 bases at J, with 18 bases between the two ends. The CDR3 DNA sequence: TGTGCCAGCAAAATTGGGGGCAGTGGGGACAATGAGCAGTTCTTC. This encodes CASKIGGSGDNEQFF.

The chain links TRBV27 to TRBJ2-7; 8 positions agree with TRBD1. Germline CDR1 reads MNHEY; CDR2 reads SMNVEV (reference sequence). V lost 8 bases, J lost 7 bases, and 7 bases stayed unmatched. CDR3 length: 12 amino acids. In nucleotides, the CDR3 is TGTGCCAGCGGGACAGGTACGAGGGAGCAGTACTTC. Its protein is CASGTGTREQYF.

V is TRBV4-2 and J is TRBJ2-1; D ambiguous. CDR1 is LGHNA, CDR2 YNFKEQ, per germline. This CDR3 is built from 16 residues. V was pared by 0 bases and J by 9 bases, with 18 bases between. The CDR3 DNA is TGTGCCAGCAGCCAAGACTCCGGGCCACCCGACATTGAGCAGTTCTTC. Translated: CASSQDSGPPDIEQFF.

The J gene is TRBJ2-2, the V gene TRBV27, with D perhaps TRBD2 (5 bases). The CDR3 sequence is 14 residues long. CDR1 MNHEY and CDR2 SMNVEV come from the germline V gene (reference sequence). Trimming stripped 8 bases from V and 1 base from J, with 11 bases between. CDR3 coding DNA: TGTGCCAGCCTCCATGGAGGGAACACCGGGGAGCTGTTTTTT. This codes for CASLHGGNTGELFF.

V and J are TRBV15 and TRBJ2-3, with 9 bases matching TRBD1. Germline trimming cut 0 bases from V and 3 bases from J; bases unmatched to any gene: 10. Germline-derived CDR1 and CDR2 are LNHNV and YYDKDF (reference sequence). The CDR3 consists of 18 residues. As DNA, the CDR3 is TGTGCCACCAGCAGAGATTTAACTAGGGACAGGGAAACAGATACGCAGTATTTT. Translating it yields CATSRDLTRDRETDTQYF.

The sample holds one count of this clonotype. V is TRBV9 and J is TRBJ2-7; 8 nucleotides align to TRBD1. V gave up 1 base and J gave up 2 bases; unmatched junction bases: 2. Germline V gene data show CDR1 as SGDLS and CDR2 as YYNGEE. The length of the CDR3 is 14 residues. The CDR3 bases are TGTGCCAGCAGCGTACGACAGGGGCCCTACGAGCAGTACTTC. The encoded protein is CASSVRQGPYEQYF. Supplemented by reference TRBV9 and TRBJ2-7, the full variable domain reads DSGVTQTPKHLITATGQRVTLRCSPRSGDLSVYWYQQSLDQGLQFLIQYYNGEERAKGNILERFSAQQFPDLHSELNLSSLELGDSALYFCASSVRQGPYEQYFGPGTRLTVT.

The chain combines TRBV20-1 with TRBJ2-1; 13 bases fit TRBD2. Germline CDR1 and CDR2: DFQATT and SNEGSKA (reference sequence). The V and J ends lost 0 bases and 6 bases, in that order; junction bases with no gene match: 14. CDR3 size: 19 residues. This CDR3 reads CSARDKLGGLAGLGNEQFF. DNA of the CDR3: TGCAGTGCTAGAGATAAGCTGGGGGGACTAGCGGGACTTGGCAATGAGCAGTTCTTC.

CDR3 DNA sequence: TGTGCCACCAGTGACCAAACATCAAACACAGATACGCAGTATTTT. Its protein is CATSDQTSNTDTQYF. The rearrangement links TRBV24-1 to TRBJ2-3; the D is unclear. There are 15 residues in the CDR3. V lost 4 bases and J 2 bases, leaving 12 bases between the germline ends. CDR1 is KGHDR, CDR2 SFDVKD, per germline.

The chain links TRBV7-6 to TRBJ2-2; perhaps TRBD2 as D (6 bases). CDR3 size: 16 residues. The V and J ends lost 2 bases and 2 bases respectively, with 12 bases between them. From germline, CDR1 is SGHVS and CDR2 FNYEAQ. The CDR3 coding sequence is TGTGCCAGCAGCTTACCCAGCGGGCCCAACACCGGGGAGCTGTTTTTT. It encodes CASSLPSGPNTGELFF.

The chain couples TRBV3-1 to TRBJ1-5; D perhaps matches TRBD1 (6 bases). CDR1 LGHDT and CDR2 YNNKEL come from the germline V gene (reference sequence). V lost 3 bases to trimming and J lost 0 bases, with 21 bases between them. The CDR3 has 19 residues. The CDR3, as DNA: TGTGCCAGCAGCCAGATACGGTTGGGGGCCGGATATAGCAATCAGCCCCAGCATTTT. Protein sequence: CASSQIRLGAGYSNQPQHF.

Only one count was recorded for this clonotype. The chain joins TRBV6-2 or TRBV6-3 to TRBJ2-1; 7 bases line up with TRBD2. The CDR3 is made up of 12 amino acids. V dropped 6 bases and J dropped 8; count of bases not matched to a gene: 4. Germline lookup yields CDR1 MNHEY and CDR2 SVGEGT. The CDR3: CASRQGRDEQFF. The CDR3 DNA sequence: TGTGCCAGCAGACAAGGGAGGGATGAGCAGTTCTTC.

The rearrangement uses TRBV29-1 and TRBJ2-1, with a tentative D call TRBD2 (6 bases). CDR3 size: 13 residues. Deletions cut 4 bases from V and 9 bases from J, with 16 bases between. CDR1 and CDR2 from the germline V gene are SQVTM and ANQGSEA. CDR3 protein: CSVAGTRAFEQFF. The CDR3 bases are TGCAGCGTTGCTGGGACTCGAGCCTTTGAGCAGTTCTTC.

The chain links TRBV27 to TRBJ1-5; D is unclear. The CDR3 consists of 13 residues. Germline V CDR1 and CDR2: MNHEY, SMNVEV (reference sequence). V lost 5 bases and J lost 5, with 10 bases in between. The CDR3, as DNA: TGTGCCAGCAGTAAGGGAGGGCATCAGCCCCAGCATTTT. This encodes CASSKGGHQPQHF.

The gene calls are TRBV6-5 and TRBJ1-2; 7 nucleotides agree with TRBD1. The length of the CDR3 is 14 residues. Germline V CDR1 and CDR2: MNHEY, SVGAGI. With V trimmed by 4 bases and J by 5 bases, 7 bases remained unmatched. The CDR3 DNA sequence: TGTGCCAGCAGTTTAGACAGGGCAGGATATGGCTACACCTTC. It is translated as CASSLDRAGYGYTF.

This clonotype was seen just once. The gene calls are TRBV7-9 and TRBJ2-7; 11 bases align to TRBD1. CDR1 SEHNR and CDR2 FQNEAQ come from the germline V gene (reference sequence). J lost 7 bases, V lost 5 bases, and 7 bases had no gene match. This CDR3 has 14 amino acids. CDR3 region: CASSPGQGAEEQYF. The CDR3 DNA reads as TGTGCCAGCAGCCCCGGACAGGGGGCGGAGGAGCAGTACTTC.

The chain couples TRBV20-1 to TRBJ1-5, with 9 bases fitting TRBD1. Germline V gene sequence: CDR1 DFQATT, CDR2 SNEGSKA (reference sequence). The ends lost 6 bases at V and 4 bases at J; junction bases unmatched: 4. This CDR3 comprises 13 residues. The CDR3 spells CSAEGQGNQPQHF. CDR3 coding DNA: TGCAGTGCGGAGGGACAGGGAAATCAGCCCCAGCATTTT.

The chain joins TRBV9 to TRBJ2-1, with 7 bases fitting TRBD2. J was trimmed by 4 bases and V by 0 bases; bases with no gene match: 4. The CDR3 is 15 residues long. Germline assignment: CDR1 SGDLS and CDR2 YYNGEE. This chain's CDR3 is CASSVVGGSYNEQFF. The CDR3 nucleotides are TGTGCCAGCAGCGTAGTGGGCGGGAGTTACAATGAGCAGTTCTTC.

The J gene is TRBJ2-7, the V gene TRBV3-1; possible D gene TRBD1, 5 bases. V was cut by 2 bases and J by 0 bases, with 20 bases left in between. Germline CDR1 is LGHDT and CDR2 is YNNKEL (reference sequence). CDR3 length: 18 amino acids. For the CDR3, the DNA is TGTGCCAGCAGCCAAAACTGGATCGACAGATCCCTCTCCTACGAGCAGTACTTC. It is translated as CASSQNWIDRSLSYEQYF.

This chain links TRBV7-9 with TRBJ2-1; D is uncertain. The V gene's germline CDR1 is SEHNR and CDR2 FQNEAQ (reference sequence). Trimming stripped 1 base from V and 7 bases from J, with 11 bases between. The CDR3 spans 14 residues. CDR3 loop: CASSLESGFNEQFF. In DNA form, the CDR3 reads TGTGCCAGCAGCTTAGAAAGTGGTTTTAATGAGCAGTTCTTC. The complete variable domain, with remaining parts taken from reference TRBV7-9 and TRBJ2-1, reads DTGVSQNPRHKITKRGQNVTFRCDPISEHNRLYWYRQTLGQGPEFLTYFQNEAQLEKSRLLSDRFSAERPKGSFSTLEIQRTEQGDSAMYLCASSLESGFNEQFFGPGTRLTVL.

The chain links TRBV6-2 or TRBV6-3 to TRBJ2-7; D assignment may be TRBD1 or TRBD2 (5 bases each). Trimming left V 8 bases short and J 2 bases short, with 10 bases between. CDR1 MNHEY and CDR2 SVGEGT come from the germline V gene. CDR3 length: 12 amino acids. The CDR3, as DNA: TGTGCCAGCCGGGACCCGACCTACGAGCAGTACTTC. Translating gives CASRDPTYEQYF.